Listed below are T cell receptor beta chains from one sample, sequenced in a study of human T cells and chemical hapten exposure. TCRdb redid the calling of the RACE reads with MiXCR, one entry per CDR3 protein. The table shows some 360,000 distinct CDR3 sequences, with approximately 5.1% occurring only once. The sequences come from whole blood, collected in connection with sensitization to the hapten diphenylcyclopropenone (DPC). The receptor set was obtained from a woman aged 45-59 years with alopecia areata. Some clones in this sample may be carry-over from other donors' samples. Both conserved end residues are part of each CDR3. The D gene is left open where the match is weak. The listing skips clone size in some rows; elsewhere it reads once, few, many or a size class.

V gene,D gene,J gene,clone size,CDR3 protein,CDR3 DNA
TRBV3-1,TRBD1,TRBJ1-6,few,CASTAGTVNSPLHF,TGTGCCAGCACCGCCGGGACAGTTAATTCACCCCTCCACTTT
TRBV10-3,NA,TRBJ2-1,many,CAISRGARLDNEQFF,TGTGCCATCAGCCGGGGGGCTCGTCTGGACAATGAGCAGTTCTTC
TRBV6-4,TRBD1,TRBJ1-2,many,CASSDILSEGAFYGYTF,TGTGCCAGCAGTGACATTTTGTCAGAGGGGGCTTTCTATGGCTACACCTTC
TRBV29-1,NA,TRBJ2-3,few,CSVEEAPDTQYF,TGCAGCGTTGAAGAGGCCCCAGATACGCAGTATTTT
TRBV20-1,NA,TRBJ2-4,NA,CSASSVLKNIQYF,TGCAGTGCTAGTAGTGTGCTTAAAAACATTCAGTACTTC
TRBV6-2/TRBV6-3,TRBD1,TRBJ1-1,many,CASSLGTEGVNTEAFF,TGTGCCAGCAGTTTGGGGACAGAGGGTGTCAACACTGAAGCTTTCTTT
TRBV11-3,TRBD2,TRBJ2-1,NA,CASTLGLAPSSYNEQFF,TGTGCCAGCACCCTCGGACTAGCGCCAAGCTCCTACAATGAGCAGTTCTTC
TRBV12-3/TRBV12-4,NA,TRBJ2-1,few,CASSFVLASGAEQFF,TGTGCCAGCAGTTTTGTGCTCGCGTCCGGCGCTGAGCAGTTCTTC
TRBV20-1,NA,TRBJ2-3,NA,CSAGPRALGRPTTDTQYF,TGCAGTGCAGGACCTAGGGCCCTGGGCAGACCGACTACAGATACGCAGTATTTT
TRBV29-1,TRBD1,TRBJ1-1,many,CSVVDRDTEAFF,TGCAGCGTCGTGGACAGGGACACTGAAGCTTTCTTT
TRBV6-5,NA,TRBJ1-4,many,CASRPDITNEKLFF,TGTGCCAGCCGCCCGGACATCACTAATGAAAAACTGTTTTTT
TRBV7-2,NA,TRBJ2-2,many,CASSLQENTGELFF,TGTGCCAGCAGCTTACAGGAGAACACCGGGGAGCTGTTTTTT
TRBV4-1,NA,TRBJ2-3,many,CASSQDLNTDTQYF,TGCGCCAGCAGCCAAGATTTAAACACAGATACGCAGTATTTT
TRBV7-6,TRBD1,TRBJ2-7,many,CASSPGQTYEQYF,TGTGCCAGCAGCCCGGGACAGACCTACGAGCAGTACTTC
TRBV4-1,NA,TRBJ1-2,few,CASSQVRSRGFEGYTF,TGCGCCAGCAGCCAAGTCCGGAGCAGGGGATTTGAAGGCTACACCTTC
TRBV5-1,TRBD1,TRBJ2-6,NA,CASSSYTTGTGANVLTF,TGCGCCAGCAGCTCTTATACGACAGGGACCGGGGCCAACGTCCTGACTTTC
TRBV11-1,NA,TRBJ2-5,many,CASSHRRGAQETQYF,TGTGCCAGCAGCCACCGCCGAGGGGCGCAGGAGACCCAGTACTTC
TRBV10-3,NA,TRBJ2-5,many,CAIFDRAEGETQYF,TGTGCCATCTTCGACAGGGCGGAGGGAGAGACCCAGTACTTC
TRBV2,TRBD2,TRBJ2-7,many,CASSSRGRAYEQYF,TGTGCCAGCAGTTCGCGGGGGAGGGCCTACGAGCAGTACTTC
TRBV29-1,NA,TRBJ1-1,few,CSVEGRGAEAFF,TGCAGCGTTGAAGGGAGAGGAGCTGAAGCTTTCTTT
TRBV14,TRBD2,TRBJ2-3,few,CASSQELGGTSDAYTQYF,TGTGCCAGCAGCCAAGAACTAGGGGGGACTAGCGACGCCTATACGCAGTATTTT
TRBV5-1,TRBD2,TRBJ2-1,many,CASSLGGRSSYNEQFF,TGCGCCAGCAGTTTGGGAGGGAGGAGCTCCTACAATGAGCAGTTCTTC
TRBV29-1,NA,TRBJ1-1,many,CSVGRGGFEAFF,TGCAGCGTTGGAAGGGGTGGGTTTGAAGCTTTCTTT
TRBV25-1,NA,TRBJ2-3,many,CASSGPGGTDTQYF,TGTGCCAGCAGTGGCCCCGGCGGCACAGATACGCAGTATTTT
TRBV7-3,NA,TRBJ2-2,few,CASSMDQNTGELFF,TGTGCCAGCAGCATGGACCAGAACACCGGGGAGCTGTTTTTT
TRBV27,NA,TRBJ2-6,many,CASSLRTGANVLTF,TGTGCCAGCAGTTTAAGAACTGGGGCCAACGTCCTGACTTTC
TRBV27,NA,TRBJ2-5,many,CATRVRETQYF,TGTGCCACTCGGGTCCGAGAGACCCAGTACTTC
TRBV28,TRBD2,TRBJ2-1,many,CASSEPGLAGSYNEQFF,TGTGCCAGCAGTGAGCCGGGACTAGCGGGATCCTACAATGAGCAGTTCTTC
TRBV9,NA,TRBJ1-1,many,CASSVGDSPGTEAFF,TGTGCCAGCAGCGTAGGTGACTCCCCTGGGACTGAAGCTTTCTTT
TRBV5-1,NA,TRBJ2-1,NA,CASSSTGKSYNEQFF,TGCGCCAGCAGCTCAACAGGAAAATCCTACAATGAGCAGTTCTTC
TRBV7-2,NA,TRBJ2-1,few,CASSLYRREQFF,TGTGCCAGCAGCCTGTACAGGAGAGAGCAGTTCTTC
TRBV6-1,NA,TRBJ1-5,many,CASSESLTSRDQPQHF,TGTGCCAGCAGTGAAAGTCTCACGTCACGTGATCAGCCCCAGCATTTT
TRBV6-1,TRBD1,TRBJ2-2,many,CASSDTRDRGHAGELFF,TGTGCCAGCAGTGATACCCGGGACAGGGGGCATGCCGGGGAGCTGTTTTTT
TRBV28,NA,TRBJ1-2,many,CASSLPATQGFFF,TGTGCCAGCAGTTTACCGGCCACGCAGGGTTTCTTCTTC
TRBV20-1,NA,TRBJ2-3,NA,CSARVSRDTQYF,TGCAGTGCTAGAGTGTCGCGGGATACGCAGTATTTT
TRBV7-8,NA,TRBJ2-1,NA,CATSRPGDEQFF,TGTGCCACCTCCCGACCTGGAGATGAGCAGTTCTTC
TRBV2,NA,TRBJ1-5,NA,CASSEALGQAYQPQHF,TGTGCCAGCAGTGAAGCGCTCGGACAAGCTTACCAGCCCCAGCATTTT
TRBV12-3/TRBV12-4,NA,TRBJ1-1,many,CASSLDRINTEAFF,TGTGCCAGCAGTTTGGACAGAATTAACACTGAAGCTTTCTTT
TRBV18,NA,TRBJ1-2,NA,CASSPPFSGYYGYTF,TGTGCCAGCTCACCACCGTTTTCGGGGTACTATGGCTACACCTTC
TRBV6-1,TRBD1,TRBJ1-5,few,CASSTQGGNQPQHF,TGTGCCAGCAGTACCCAGGGGGGCAATCAGCCCCAGCATTTT
TRBV6-1,NA,TRBJ2-1,few,CASSVALGEVVSNEQFF,TGTGCCAGCAGTGTGGCTTTAGGGGAAGTTGTGAGCAATGAGCAGTTCTTC
TRBV12-3/TRBV12-4,TRBD1,TRBJ1-2,many,CASSALTGTYGYTF,TGTGCCAGCAGTGCCCTGACAGGGACCTATGGCTACACCTTC
TRBV6-6,TRBD1,TRBJ1-6,many,CASSGQGRTVISPLHF,TGTGCCAGCTCGGGACAGGGGCGAACAGTAATTTCACCCCTCCACTTT
TRBV29-1,TRBD1,TRBJ1-4,few,CSVAGGGTNEKLFF,TGCAGCGTCGCAGGGGGGGGAACTAATGAAAAACTGTTTTTT
TRBV7-6,NA,TRBJ2-7,many,CASSLAGGRSSYEQYF,TGTGCCAGCAGCTTAGCGGGGGGCAGGAGCTCCTACGAGCAGTACTTC
TRBV13,TRBD1,TRBJ1-5,many,CASSSGTGSQPQHF,TGTGCCAGCAGCTCGGGGACAGGGAGTCAGCCCCAGCATTTT